This TCR beta chain was recorded in a study of cytomegalovirus exposure and HLA in healthy donors. At the level of the study: Sequencing of 150 million to 200 million T cells in an earlier analysis found under 120 million unique TCR beta sequences.

General study results and limits: Later work found that TCR association rates differed between HLA loci; DRB1 had the most and HLA-C the fewest. Previously analyzed data showed that most TCR beta V segments were productive at a frequency of about 90% or about 30%. Overall, approximately 150 TCR beta chains were annotated as cytomegalovirus-associated.

Germline-derived CDR1 and CDR2 are SGHAT and FQNNGV. The CDR3 length is 14 residues. The V end was cut by 0 bases, the J end by 6 bases, with 8 bases between. Regarding this clone: Its antigen is unidentified.

13 Jbeta primers and 60 Vbeta primers were used for the PCR. Here immunoSEQ multiplex PCR was the method, and the copy in TCRdb shows in-frame clones only, minus some. Of roughly 100,000 clones listed, about three quarters are singletons. This TCR was recovered from a woman between 45 and 60 years old in good health and CMV-seropositive. Sequencing was carried out using PBMCs. This sequence joins TRBV11-2 and TRBJ2-2; D is unresolved. The CDR3 sequence: CASSLEQIAGELFF. DNA of the CDR3: TGTGCCAGCAGCTTAGAACAGATCGCCGGGGAGCTGTTTTTT.